What follows is one T cell receptor (beta chain) and its context. Its antigen remains unidentified. Per-base quality was not reported, and no clone a single base away is much larger than it. These data are taken from a study of blood T cell repertoires in COVID-19 (dated by TCRdb to 2018 to 2020). Concerning the study at large: Collaborator samples came from the United States, Italy and Spain and covered acute and convalescent phases of COVID-19. The material from the prospective study consisted of cDNA or gDNA derived from T cells, B-cell-depleted T cells, or PBMCs. Deeply sampled blood TCRbeta repertoires from subjects exposed to, actively infected with, or recovered from COVID-19 were included in the dataset. A freely available public database, intended as a resource for researchers studying the immune response to SARS-CoV-2, is where the repertoires were released. Samples came from the ongoing ImmuneRACE study (first 160 participants) plus 1,254 subjects from 6 global collaborators. Nearly every sample came with metadata listing a de-identified subject ID, COVID-19 status, age in years and sex. Where HLA class I and class II types were available, the types were taken from metadata supplied by the sample provider, not from assay-based typing. The investigation overall reported the following: Clinical and demographic metadata were provided uncurated, with the amount varying by source and participant.

TCRbeta CDR3 regions were amplified from genomic DNA using the immunoSEQ Assay, a bias-controlled multiplex PCR. In the authors' own workflow: The number of nucleated cells in each sample was estimated by amplification of reference gene primers within the assay. Sequence reads were collapsed and filtered to measure the absolute abundance of every unique TCRbeta CDR3 rearrangement. Productive Simpson clonality was computed per sample as the square root of Simpson's diversity index over productive rearrangements. The table comes from immuneACCESS by way of TCRdb, which keeps in-frame sequences with V and J called. Part of the clones is missing from these tables; in studies checked, under half for an unresolved V gene and the rest for unknown reasons. Clonal size and the V and J genes are those of that table, whereas D and trimming came from the DNA. The sample table contains about 230,000 clones; only one count was recorded for roughly 80% of them. The top ten hold approximately 8% of the sample.

Each collaborating institution followed its own protocols to collect whole blood in K2EDTA tubes. Collaborator samples were shipped for TCRbeta analysis as frozen whole blood, isolated PBMCs, or DNA extracted from either sample type. Including cysteine and phenylalanine, the CDR3 has 15 amino acids. The read is trimmed to its CDR3 DNA, 45 bases read in frame from base 1. Reading the germline V gene gives CDR1 MNHNS and CDR2 SASEGT. At the junction V is shortened by 2 bases and J by 7 bases; bases outside the gene matches: 6. In this chain, TRBV6-1 is recombined with TRBJ2-1, with 9 bases in between that match TRBD1. The specimen was peripheral blood. This clonotype was obtained from a woman aged 80 or older with acute or convalescent COVID-19. The CDR3 here reads CASSEIDRGGNEQFF. The nucleotide sequence reads TGTGCCAGCAGTGAAATTGACAGGGGGGGAAATGAGCAGTTCTTC.